This T cell receptor beta chain was identified during a study of beta chain features in type 1 diabetes. The CDR3 is 16 amino acids. V shed 1 base, J shed 7 bases, and the junction held 10 bases outside the gene matches. Germline V gives CDR1 MGHRA, CDR2 YSYEKL. Study observations and caveats: VDJ junctions in type 1 diabetes patients carried more deletions and fewer insertions. In every one of the four CD4+ subsets, TCRB CDR3s were moderately but significantly shorter in Type 1 diabetes patients.

Sequenced material consisted of expressed TCRB transcripts (all of the isolated RNA was reverse transcribed). Generated by immunoSEQ multiplex PCR, the TCRdb table keeps only in-frame clones and is missing some. The table shows roughly 280,000 clones, with approximately 25% occurring only once. This clone has a handful of counts. Its target is unknown. Researchers reported sorting CD4+ naive, central memory, regulatory and stem cell-like memory cells via CD45RO/CCR7/CD25/CD127/CD95/CD27. Purities over 95% were achieved in all sorted populations. The rearrangement uses TRBV4-1 and TRBJ2-1; 7 bases map to TRBD2. This sequence originates from a woman in her 30s with type 1 diabetes. Sequenced input: naive CD4+ T cells from blood. Written as DNA, the CDR3 is TGCGCCAGCAGCCAAGGGCGCGGACTAGTTGGGAATGAGCAGTTCTTC. Its translation: CASSQGRGLVGNEQFF.